The next 6 T cell receptor beta chains were all read from a single sample in a study of blood T cell repertoires in COVID-19. The repertoire was sequenced with immunoSEQ multiplex PCR; TCRdb's copy has only in-frame clones and lacks some. The sample comprises around 320,000 clones, just under 90% of which are singletons, and under 3.5% rests with the top ten. Sequenced input: PBMCs or T cells enriched from blood (not recorded which). The source is a woman aged 50 to 65 who had been exposed to COVID-19.

This rearrangement joins TRBV29-1 to TRBJ1-1; perhaps TRBD1 as D (5 bases). Germline V lookup: CDR1 SQVTM, CDR2 ANQGSEA. This CDR3 has 12 amino acids. V lost 4 bases and J lost 6, with 12 bases in between. The CDR3 region is CSVGGRMAEAFF. For the CDR3, the DNA is TGCAGCGTTGGGGGCAGGATGGCTGAAGCTTTCTTT. Complete variable domain (other parts from reference TRBV29-1 and TRBJ1-1): SAVISQKPSRDICQRGTSLTIQCQVDSQVTMMFWYRQQPGQSLTLIATANQGSEATYESGFVIDKFPISRPNLTFSTLTVSNMSPEDSSIYLCSVGGRMAEAFFGQGTRLTVV.

The chain uses TRBV21-1 and TRBJ2-2; the table's D gene call, TRBD2, was not cross checked with the DNA. TRBV21-1 is assigned pseudogene status. This CDR3 contains 18 residues. The CDR3 is CASSKASSGGKNTGELFF. Here the CDR3 DNA reads TGTGCCAGCAGCAAGGCTTCTAGCGGGGGAAAAAACACCGGGGAGCTGTTTTTT.

The rearrangement uses TRBV29-1 and TRBJ2-5; 12 bases map to TRBD1. CDR1 and CDR2 (germline): SQVTM, ANQGSEA. The ends lost 6 bases at V and 4 bases at J; junction bases unmatched: 9. The CDR3 totals 15 residues. CDR3 residues: CSVKTGTGGGETQYF. The CDR3 nucleotides are TGCAGCGTCAAGACCGGGACAGGGGGCGGAGAGACCCAGTACTTC.

This clone was counted many times. The chain carries TRBV7-8 and TRBJ2-5; the D gene is possibly TRBD2 (6 bases). Per germline, CDR1 SGHVS and CDR2 FQNEAQ. CDR3 length: 14 residues. The V end was cut by 4 bases, the J end by 4 bases, with 13 bases between. As DNA, the CDR3 is TGTGCCAGCAGCTACCCGGGAGTTGGAGAGACCCAGTACTTC. It encodes CASSYPGVGETQYF.

The V call is TRBV27, the J call TRBJ2-7, with TRBD1 identical over 7 bases. Germline CDR1 is MNHEY and CDR2 is SMNVEV (reference sequence). With V trimmed by 6 bases and J by 2 bases, 7 bases remained unmatched. CDR3 length: 14 residues. The CDR3 reads CASSSGTETYEQYF. The CDR3 coding sequence is TGTGCCAGCAGCTCCGGGACAGAAACCTACGAGCAGTACTTC.

This clone was seen a handful of times. V usage is TRBV3-1 (or the pseudogene TRBV3-2) and J usage is TRBJ2-7; possible D gene TRBD1, 5 bases. This CDR3 is built from 14 residues. V lost 4 bases, J lost 2 bases, and 12 bases lay in between. CDR1 is LGHDT and CDR2 is YNNKEL in the germline V gene (reference sequence). CDR3 nucleotides: TGTGCCAGCAGCCGAGAGACAGCTCCCTACGAGCAGTACTTC. Encoded protein: CASSRETAPYEQYF.